This T cell receptor (beta chain) was obtained from a study of Ad26.COV2.S vaccination and SARS-CoV-2 variants. In the study overall: Ad26.COV2.S, an intramuscular injection, was given once or twice 56 days apart.

Regarding treatment: 15 to 20 received Ad26.COV2.S at low or high dose, single or two shots; about 5 received placebo; per-sample allocation not given. At day 63 after the first vaccine or placebo injection, samples were drawn. Based in Boston, the donor was an adult of 18-55 years. An Ad26 vector that expressed Wuhan-strain SARS-CoV-2 spike constituted the vaccine. Germline CDR1 LNHDA, CDR2 SQIVND (reference sequence). The CDR3 extends over 15 amino acids. The V gene end was trimmed by 5 bases and the J gene end by 3 bases; junction bases not matched to a gene: 7. A few counts support this clone. Data came from immunoSEQ multiplex PCR; TCRdb stores just in-frame clones and leaves some out. This sample has approximately 240,000 clones, with roughly 90% found just once.

The material was peripheral blood, obtained in a trial of Ad26.COV2.S vaccine versus placebo. The chain joins TRBV19 to TRBJ1-5, with 7 bases fitting TRBD1. The TCR sequence derives from a person between 18 and 60 years old who received the Ad26.COV2.S COVID-19 vaccine or a placebo. The CDR3 DNA follows: TGTGCCAGTAGTGCAGGCGACAGGGTCAATCAGCCCCAGCATTTT. Translated, it gives CASSAGDRVNQPQHF.